The 23 T cell receptor beta chains presented below share a single source sample, sequenced in a study of response to subunit inactivated influenza vaccine. TCRdb itself ran the RT-PCR reads through MiXCR, one entry per CDR3 protein. The table lists 610,000 or so distinct CDR3 sequences, roughly 15% of them singletons. Sample: PBMCs from blood, taken 12 days after vaccination. These TCRs come from a man aged 45-65 years who received an inactivated influenza vaccine.

This clonotype came up many times. This rearrangement joins TRBV3-1 to TRBJ2-1; D is possibly TRBD1 or TRBD2 (6 bases each). CDR3 size: 16 residues. Germline V gene lookup returns CDR1 LGHDT and CDR2 YNNKEL (reference sequence). V was shortened by 4 bases and J by 3 bases, with 16 bases between the two germline ends. The CDR3 region is CASSRLRGEFYNEQFF. The CDR3, as DNA: TGTGCCAGCAGCCGGCTTAGGGGGGAGTTCTACAATGAGCAGTTCTTC.

This clonotype came up many times. The chain carries TRBV27 and TRBJ2-1; 10 bases are shared with TRBD2. There are 15 residues in the CDR3. Germline values: CDR1 MNHEY, CDR2 SMNVEV (reference sequence). J gave up 7 bases and V 3 bases, and 6 bases lay outside the gene matches. Here the CDR3 DNA reads TGTGCCAGCAGTTTTGGTAGCGGGGGGACAAATGAGCAGTTCTTC. Translation: CASSFGSGGTNEQFF.

This clonotype was counted a few times. The J gene is TRBJ2-7, the V gene TRBV30; D call uncertain. CDR3 length equals 13 residues. V lost 1 base and J 4 bases, leaving 11 bases between the germline ends. The germline V gene has CDR1 GTSNPN and CDR2 SVGIG (reference sequence). Written as DNA, the CDR3 is TGTGCCTGGAGTGCCTCGGTCCGGTACGAGCAGTACTTC. Protein product: CAWSASVRYEQYF. The whole variable domain, filled in from reference TRBV30 and TRBJ2-7, reads SQTIHQWPATLVQPVGSPLSLECTVEGTSNPNLYWYRQAAGRGLQLLFYSVGIGQISSEVPQNLSASRPQDRQFILSSKKLLLSDSGFYLCAWSASVRYEQYFGPGTRLTVT.

This clonotype was seen many times. The genes are TRBV4-3 and TRBJ1-3; D is undetermined. The germline V and J ends were trimmed by 0 bases and 4 bases, with 13 bases remaining between them. Germline V lookup: CDR1 LGHNA, CDR2 YSLEER. This CDR3 has 16 residues. The CDR3 sequence: CASSQDRPGRGNTIYF. CDR3 DNA: TGCGCCAGCAGCCAAGATCGGCCGGGAAGAGGAAACACCATATATTTT.

This clonotype came up many times. This chain connects TRBV10-3 to TRBJ2-5; D uncertain. V lost 3 bases to trimming and J lost 1 base, with 6 bases between them. CDR3 length: 13 amino acids. Germline V CDR1 and CDR2: ENHRY, SYGVKD. CDR3 nucleotide sequence: TGTGCCATCAGTGATGGCGTCCAAGAGACCCAGTACTTC. It translates to CAISDGVQETQYF.

This clonotype was observed a handful of times. The chain links TRBV19 to TRBJ1-5; D unclear. Trimming shortened V by 9 bases and J by 3 bases, and 12 bases separated the two germline ends. This CDR3 region has 13 residues. Per germline, CDR1 LNHDA and CDR2 SQIVND (reference sequence). The CDR3 is CASGPVNNQPQHF. The CDR3 nucleotides read TGTGCCAGCGGACCCGTAAACAATCAGCCCCAGCATTTT.

This clonotype was observed a few times. The chain carries TRBV7-7 and TRBJ2-3; D gene uncertain. Trimming took 1 base from V and 9 from J, leaving 11 bases between them. CDR3 length: 13 amino acids. The V gene's germline CDR1 is SSHAT and CDR2 FNYEAQ (reference sequence). The CDR3 region is CASSLGGPGTQYF. The CDR3 DNA reads TGTGCCAGCAGCTTAGGTGGCCCAGGAACGCAGTATTTT.

The chain recombines TRBV6-2 or TRBV6-3 with TRBJ1-5; no firm D call. V was shortened by 4 bases and J by 7 bases, with 5 bases between the two germline ends. Germline V gives CDR1 MNHEY, CDR2 SVGEGT. The CDR3 is 11 amino acids. Written as DNA, the CDR3 is TGTGCCAGCAGTTTTCCCCAGCCCCAGCATTTT. It specifies CASSFPQPQHF.

This clonotype was recorded a few times. The chain joins TRBV7-3 to TRBJ2-1, with 7 bases identical to TRBD2. The CDR3 is made up of 15 amino acids. Germline values: CDR1 SGHTA, CDR2 FQGTGA. With V trimmed by 4 bases and J by 0 bases, 3 bases remained unmatched. The DNA of the CDR3 is TGTGCCAGCAGCTCGTCTAGCGGCTCCTACAATGAGCAGTTCTTC. Translated: CASSSSSGSYNEQFF.

The V call is TRBV5-4, the J call TRBJ2-6; D call uncertain. The CDR3 contains 15 residues. In germline, CDR1 is SGHNT, CDR2 YYREEE (reference sequence). With 4 bases removed from V and 1 base from J, the gap between germline ends came to 9 bases. CDR3 region: CASSKPLSGANVLTF. For the CDR3, the DNA is TGTGCCAGCAGCAAGCCTCTTTCTGGGGCCAACGTCCTGACTTTC. Full variable domain (remainder filled in from reference TRBV5-4 and TRBJ2-6): ETGVTQSPTHLIKTRGQQVTLRCSSQSGHNTVSWYQQALGQGPQFIFQYYREEENGRGNFPPRFSGLQFPNYSSELNVNALELDDSALYLCASSKPLSGANVLTFGAGSRLTVL.

The chain employs TRBV3-1 and TRBJ2-7, with a tentative D call TRBD2 (6 bases). Trimming removed 4 bases from V and 2 bases from J, with 15 bases in between. The CDR3 runs to 15 residues. The germline V gene encodes CDR1 LGHDT and CDR2 YNNKEL (reference sequence). This CDR3 is CASSRSGTGPYEQYF. CDR3 DNA: TGTGCCAGCAGCCGTTCCGGGACTGGACCCTACGAGCAGTACTTC.

The genes are TRBV5-5 and TRBJ2-1; a weak D match, TRBD2 (6 bases). Germline V gene sequence: CDR1 SGHKS, CDR2 YYEKEE (reference sequence). CDR3 size: 15 residues. Trimming pared 3 bases from V and 7 bases from J, leaving 17 bases between. The CDR3 loop is CASSSPGTPSNEQFF. The CDR3 DNA follows: TGTGCCAGCAGCTCCCCCGGGACTCCTTCTAATGAGCAGTTCTTC. The full variable domain, in which reference TRBV5-5 and TRBJ2-1 provide the parts outside the CDR3, is DAGVTQSPTHLIKTRGQQVTLRCSPISGHKSVSWYQQVLGQGPQFIFQYYEKEERGRGNFPDRFSARQFPNYSSELNVNALLLGDSALYLCASSSPGTPSNEQFFGPGTRLTVL.

This clonotype was recorded a few times. The V call is TRBV18, the J call TRBJ2-1; D could derive from TRBD1 or TRBD2 (5 bases each). This CDR3 spans 19 amino acids. Germline CDR1 and CDR2: KGHSH and LQKENI. With 6 bases removed from V and 5 bases from J, the gap between germline ends came to 29 bases. The CDR3 bases are TGTGCCAGCTCCCTCCGGGACCCTCCGCTCAGGCGTGACCACAATGAGCAGTTCTTC. It codes for CASSLRDPPLRRDHNEQFF.

The V gene is TRBV11-2, the J gene TRBJ2-7; possibly TRBD2 for D (6 bases). Per germline, CDR1 SGHAT and CDR2 FQNNGV. The CDR3 runs 15 residues. V lost 5 bases and J 1 base, leaving 15 bases between the germline ends. The CDR3 loop reads CASSPSRGISYEQYF. The CDR3, as DNA: TGTGCCAGCAGCCCCAGTCGGGGGATTTCCTACGAGCAGTACTTC.

This clonotype has a handful of counts. This chain joins TRBV9 and TRBJ2-2; D is uncertain. Germline CDR1 SGDLS, CDR2 YYNGEE. The CDR3 extends over 14 amino acids. Trimming pared 0 bases from V and 5 bases from J, leaving 8 bases between. In DNA form, the CDR3 reads TGTGCCAGCAGCGTAGGGGTGGGAACCGGGGAGCTGTTTTTT. Its protein product is CASSVGVGTGELFF.

This clonotype was recorded a few times. V gene TRBV6-1 combines with J gene TRBJ2-2; tentatively, D is TRBD1 or TRBD2 (5 bases each). The V and J ends lost 5 bases and 4 bases respectively, with 14 bases between them. Germline CDR1 and CDR2: MNHNS and SASEGT. The CDR3 length is 15 residues. CDR3 in DNA: TGTGCCAGCAGTAAGAGACGGGACCTCACCGGGGAGCTGTTTTTT. It translates to CASSKRRDLTGELFF.

This clonotype was observed a handful of times. The V gene is TRBV5-1, the J gene TRBJ2-5, with 7 bases aligning to TRBD2. With 1 base clipped from V and 2 bases from J, the junction kept 8 bases outside the gene matches. The CDR3 covers 16 residues. Germline-derived CDR1 and CDR2 are SGHRS and YFSETQ. The CDR3 nucleotides read TGCGCCAGCAGCTTGTTCGCGGGCGGGAGACAAGAGACCCAGTACTTC. As protein: CASSLFAGGRQETQYF.

This clonotype was seen a handful of times. The genes are TRBV12-3 or TRBV12-4 and TRBJ1-5; D is undetermined. V was shortened by 1 base and J by 6 bases, with 13 bases between the two germline ends. CDR3 length equals 15 residues. The CDR3 spells CASSLGLGRVQPQHF. DNA for the CDR3: TGTGCCAGCAGTTTAGGACTGGGCAGAGTTCAGCCCCAGCATTTT.

The chain combines TRBV7-8 with TRBJ2-1, with D hard to call. Trimming took 2 bases from V and 8 from J, leaving 7 bases between them. This CDR3 contains 12 residues. Germline V gives CDR1 SGHVS, CDR2 FQNEAQ. The CDR3 sequence: CASSLTVDEQFF. DNA of the CDR3: TGTGCCAGCAGCTTAACGGTGGATGAGCAGTTCTTC.

This clonotype was observed a few times. V is TRBV20-1 and J is TRBJ2-1; the D is unclear. Germline V lookup: CDR1 DFQATT, CDR2 SNEGSKA (reference sequence). This CDR3 region has 11 residues. V shed 6 bases and J shed 6 bases, with 9 bases lying between them. The CDR3 reads CSAEGINEQFF. For the CDR3, the DNA is TGCAGTGCCGAAGGCATCAATGAGCAGTTCTTC.

Only a few counts were recorded for this clonotype. This chain joins TRBV24-1 and TRBJ2-1, with D maybe TRBD2 (6 bases). This CDR3 is 13 amino acids long. The V end was cut by 7 bases, the J end by 4 bases, with 10 bases between. Germline V gene lookup returns CDR1 KGHDR and CDR2 SFDVKD. This chain's CDR3 is CATRDGGYNEQFF. In nucleotides, the CDR3 is TGTGCCACCAGGGACGGGGGATACAATGAGCAGTTCTTC.

The V gene is TRBV12-3 or TRBV12-4, the J gene TRBJ2-7; TRBD2 aligns across 8 bases. Unmatched junction bases numbered 8, after V lost 0 bases and J lost 4 bases. CDR3 length equals 16 residues. The CDR3 is CASSLALVAGTYEQYF. In nucleotides, the CDR3 is TGTGCCAGCAGTTTAGCGCTGGTAGCGGGGACTTACGAGCAGTACTTC.

The sample holds many counts of this clonotype. The V and J genes are TRBV5-1 and TRBJ1-1; D is undetermined. The germline gives CDR1 SGHRS, CDR2 YFSETQ. CDR3 length: 14 amino acids. Trimming stripped 3 bases from V and 6 bases from J, with 15 bases between. The DNA of the CDR3 is TGCGCCAGCAGCTCTGCGACCGGTAGCGCTGAAGCTTTCTTT. Translated: CASSSATGSAEAFF. The whole variable domain, remainder taken from reference TRBV5-1 and TRBJ1-1, is KAGVTQTPRYLIKTRGQQVTLSCSPISGHRSVSWYQQTPGQGLQFLFEYFSETQRNKGNFPGRFSGRQFSNSRSEMNVSTLELGDSALYLCASSSATGSAEAFFGQGTRLTVV.